Listed here are 2 T cell receptor beta chains from one sample, sequenced in a study of identical twins. TCRdb re-called the 5' RACE reads through MiXCR, storing one row per CDR3 protein. The sample has some 1,600,000 distinct CDR3 sequences; around a third are singletons. Sequencing was performed on cord blood. The receptor set was obtained from a newborn girl in good health.

J is TRBJ1-2 and V is TRBV6-5; no clear D gene. CDR1 MNHEY and CDR2 SVGAGI come from the germline V gene. Trimming took 8 bases from V and 0 from J, leaving 13 bases between them. The CDR3 sequence is 14 residues long. DNA for the CDR3: TGTGCCAGCGTCGACCAAATGTCTAACTATGGCTACACCTTC. Residues: CASVDQMSNYGYTF.

The table lists this clonotype with a few counts. The genes are TRBV20-1 and TRBJ2-7; 8 positions match TRBD2. Germline-derived CDR1 and CDR2 are DFQATT and SNEGSKA (reference sequence). The CDR3 covers 17 residues. Losses at the gene ends were 2 bases for V and 2 bases for J; bases not matched to a gene: 14. The CDR3 loop is CSARKSQLAAHTYEQYF. CDR3 in DNA: TGCAGTGCTAGAAAATCTCAACTAGCGGCCCACACCTACGAGCAGTACTTC.